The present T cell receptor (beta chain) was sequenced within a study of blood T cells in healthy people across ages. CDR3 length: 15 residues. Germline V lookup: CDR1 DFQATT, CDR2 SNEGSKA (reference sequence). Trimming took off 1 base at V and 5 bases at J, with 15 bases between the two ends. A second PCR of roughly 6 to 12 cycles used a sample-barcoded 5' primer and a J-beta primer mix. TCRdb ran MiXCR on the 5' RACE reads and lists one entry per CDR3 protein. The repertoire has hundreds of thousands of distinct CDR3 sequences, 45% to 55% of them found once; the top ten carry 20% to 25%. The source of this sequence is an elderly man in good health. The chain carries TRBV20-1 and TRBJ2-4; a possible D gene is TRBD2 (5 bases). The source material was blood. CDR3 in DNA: TGCAGTGCTAGAGTTAGCGAGGCGCTGGAAAACATTCAGTACTTC. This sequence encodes CSARVSEALENIQYF.